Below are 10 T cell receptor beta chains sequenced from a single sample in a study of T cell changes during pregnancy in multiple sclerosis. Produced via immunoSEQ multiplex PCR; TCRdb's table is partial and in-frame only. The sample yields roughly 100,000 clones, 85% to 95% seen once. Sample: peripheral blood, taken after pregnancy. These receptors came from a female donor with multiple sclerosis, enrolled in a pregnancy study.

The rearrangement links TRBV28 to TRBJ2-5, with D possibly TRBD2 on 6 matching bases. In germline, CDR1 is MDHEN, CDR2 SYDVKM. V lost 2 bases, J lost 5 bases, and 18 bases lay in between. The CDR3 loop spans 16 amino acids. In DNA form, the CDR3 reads TGTGCCAGCAGTTTAACCTCCCCGGGGGTAGGGGAGACCCAGTACTTC. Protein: CASSLTSPGVGETQYF.

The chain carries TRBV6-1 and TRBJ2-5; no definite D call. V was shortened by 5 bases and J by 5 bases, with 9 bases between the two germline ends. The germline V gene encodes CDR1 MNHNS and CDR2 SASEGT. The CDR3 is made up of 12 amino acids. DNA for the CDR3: TGTGCCAGCAGTCCTTTCAGGGAGACCCAGTACTTC. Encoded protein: CASSPFRETQYF.

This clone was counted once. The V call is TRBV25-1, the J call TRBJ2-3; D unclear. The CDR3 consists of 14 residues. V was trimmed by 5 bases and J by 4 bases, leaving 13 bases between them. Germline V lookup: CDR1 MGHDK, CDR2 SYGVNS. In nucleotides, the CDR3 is TGTGCCAGCAGTCTTGTGGCAGTCCCAGATACGCAGTATTTT. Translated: CASSLVAVPDTQYF.

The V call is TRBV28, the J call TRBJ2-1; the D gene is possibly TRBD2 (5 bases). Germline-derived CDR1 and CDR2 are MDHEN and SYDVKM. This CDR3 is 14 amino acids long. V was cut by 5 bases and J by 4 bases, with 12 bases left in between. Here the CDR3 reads CASSESGRYNEQFF. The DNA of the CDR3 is TGTGCCAGCAGTGAGAGCGGCAGGTACAATGAGCAGTTCTTC.

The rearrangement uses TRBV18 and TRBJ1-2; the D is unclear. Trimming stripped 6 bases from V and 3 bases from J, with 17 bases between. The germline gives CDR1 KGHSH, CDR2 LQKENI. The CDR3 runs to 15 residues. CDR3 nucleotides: TGTGCCAGCTCGCCCGGCGACACCCCTGACTATGGCTACACCTTC. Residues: CASSPGDTPDYGYTF.

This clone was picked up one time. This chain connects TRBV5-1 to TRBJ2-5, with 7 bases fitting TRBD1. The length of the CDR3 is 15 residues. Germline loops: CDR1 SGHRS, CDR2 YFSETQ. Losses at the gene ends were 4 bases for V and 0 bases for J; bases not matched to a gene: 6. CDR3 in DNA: TGCGCCAGCAGCCCGTGGACAGGCGACCAAGAGACCCAGTACTTC. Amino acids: CASSPWTGDQETQYF.

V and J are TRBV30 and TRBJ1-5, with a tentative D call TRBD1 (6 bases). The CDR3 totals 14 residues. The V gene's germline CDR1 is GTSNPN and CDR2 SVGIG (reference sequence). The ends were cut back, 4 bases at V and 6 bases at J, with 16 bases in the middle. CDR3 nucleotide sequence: TGTGCCTGGACCCCCGGGGGGGCCGGTCAGCCCCAGCATTTT. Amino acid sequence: CAWTPGGAGQPQHF.

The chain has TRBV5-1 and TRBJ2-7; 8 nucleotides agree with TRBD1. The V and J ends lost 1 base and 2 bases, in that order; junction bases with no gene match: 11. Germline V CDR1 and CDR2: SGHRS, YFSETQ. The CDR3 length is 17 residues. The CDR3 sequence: CASSLSATGADTYEQYF. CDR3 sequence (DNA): TGCGCCAGCAGCTTGTCGGCGACAGGGGCCGATACCTACGAGCAGTACTTC.

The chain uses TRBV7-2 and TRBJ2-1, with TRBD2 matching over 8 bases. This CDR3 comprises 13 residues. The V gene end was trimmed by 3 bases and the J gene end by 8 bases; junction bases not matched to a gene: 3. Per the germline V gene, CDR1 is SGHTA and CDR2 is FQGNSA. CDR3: CASSFGLADEQFF. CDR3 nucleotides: TGTGCCAGCAGCTTCGGACTAGCCGATGAGCAGTTCTTC. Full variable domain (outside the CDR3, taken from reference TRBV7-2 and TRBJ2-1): GAGVSQSPSNKVTEKGKDVELRCDPISGHTALYWYRQSLGQGLEFLIYFQGNSAPDKSGLPSDRFSAERTGGSVSTLTIQRTQQEDSAVYLCASSFGLADEQFFGPGTRLTVL.

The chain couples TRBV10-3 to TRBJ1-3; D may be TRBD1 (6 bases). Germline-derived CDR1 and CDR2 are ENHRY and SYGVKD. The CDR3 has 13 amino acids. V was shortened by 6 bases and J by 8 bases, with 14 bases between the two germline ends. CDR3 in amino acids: CAIRDSGNDTIYF. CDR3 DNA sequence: TGTGCCATCAGGGACAGTGGAAATGACACCATATATTTT.